One sample yielded the 24 T cell receptor beta chains listed below, sequenced in a study of blood T cell repertoires in COVID-19. This table comes from immunoSEQ multiplex PCR, and its TCRdb copy is limited to in-frame clones, with some not included. The data hold about 83,000 clones, with about 82% observed a single time. The sequenced sample was peripheral blood. These receptors came from a middle-aged man with active COVID-19.

This chain links TRBV9 with TRBJ2-2, with D unresolved. CDR3 size: 17 residues. Trimming removed 0 bases at V and 5 bases at J, with 17 bases between. The V gene's germline CDR1 is SGDLS and CDR2 YYNGEE. The CDR3 sequence: CASSVDEALHHTGELFF. In nucleotides, the CDR3 is TGTGCCAGCAGCGTAGATGAGGCCCTCCACCATACCGGGGAGCTGTTTTTT.

This clone was recorded a few times. The chain combines TRBV19 with TRBJ2-6; 7 bases are shared with TRBD2. After removal of 8 bases from V and 2 bases from J, the junction contained 6 bases not matched to a gene. The germline CDR1 and CDR2 sequences are LNHDA and SQIVND (reference sequence). The CDR3 has 15 residues. The CDR3 loop is CASLPGGAGANVLTF. In DNA form, the CDR3 reads TGTGCCAGTCTACCGGGAGGAGCTGGGGCCAACGTCCTGACTTTC.

CDR3 sequence reads: CATSRDLVAGGYNEQFF. The DNA of the CDR3 is TGTGCCACCAGCAGAGATTTGGTAGCGGGGGGATACAATGAGCAGTTCTTC. V is TRBV15 and J is TRBJ2-1, with 10 bases aligning to TRBD2. In germline, CDR1 is LNHNV, CDR2 YYDKDF (reference sequence). The CDR3 contains 17 residues. The J segment lost 4 bases and the V segment lost 0 bases, leaving 6 bases of the junction unmatched.

The chain combines TRBV28 with TRBJ2-7; 7 bases fit TRBD1. The CDR3 contains 16 residues. V trimming: 4 bases; J trimming: 3 bases; junction bases outside the gene matches: 12. Germline V CDR1 and CDR2: MDHEN, SYDVKM. The CDR3 protein is CASSSLLSRDSYEQYF. CDR3 sequence (DNA): TGTGCCAGCAGTTCTCTACTGTCCCGGGACAGCTACGAGCAGTACTTC.

The V gene is TRBV19, the J gene TRBJ1-2; maybe TRBD1 (6 bases). Trimming shortened V by 5 bases and J by 1 base, and 17 bases separated the two germline ends. CDR3 length: 16 amino acids. Germline V gene data show CDR1 as LNHDA and CDR2 as SQIVND (reference sequence). In nucleotides, the CDR3 is TGTGCCAGTAGTTCCATGGACAGAGGCTATAACTATGGCTACACCTTC. This gives the protein CASSSMDRGYNYGYTF.

The genes are TRBV7-2 and TRBJ2-1, with a tentative D call TRBD1 (6 bases). V gave up 0 bases and J gave up 5 bases, with 11 bases separating them. The germline V gene encodes CDR1 SGHTA and CDR2 FQGNSA. This CDR3 spans 15 amino acids. CDR3 DNA sequence: TGTGCCAGCAGCTTAGCGGACAGAGTACACAATGAGCAGTTCTTC. Translated, it gives CASSLADRVHNEQFF.

The rearrangement joins TRBV6-5 to TRBJ1-1; D is possibly TRBD1 (6 bases). CDR3 length: 12 residues. Per the germline V gene, CDR1 is MNHEY and CDR2 is SVGAGI. The V and J ends lost 6 bases and 8 bases respectively, with 13 bases between them. CDR3 coding DNA: TGTGCCAGCAGCCCGGGGACACCCGAAGCTTTCTTT. It specifies CASSPGTPEAFF.

The chain recombines TRBV28 with TRBJ1-1, with 7 bases that match TRBD1. This CDR3 contains 14 residues. Germline V gives CDR1 MDHEN, CDR2 SYDVKM. Trimming at V came to 6 bases and at J to 3 bases, leaving 7 bases not matched to a gene. CDR3 coding DNA: TGTGCCAGCAGCCCTGGACAGGTTCACACTGAAGCTTTCTTT. It codes for CASSPGQVHTEAFF. Variable domain in full (rest from reference TRBV28 and TRBJ1-1): DVKVTQSSRYLVKRTGEKVFLECVQDMDHENMFWYRQDPGLGLRLIYFSYDVKMKEKGDIPEGYSVSREKKERFSLILESASTNQTSMYLCASSPGQVHTEAFFGQGTRLTVV.

This clone was seen more than once but under ten times. CDR3 sequence reads: CASSGTGAERGYTF. CDR3 DNA: TGTGCCAGCAGTGGAACAGGGGCCGAGAGGGGCTACACCTTC. The J gene is TRBJ1-2, the V gene TRBV25-1; 7 positions match TRBD1. This CDR3 is 14 amino acids long. The germline V gene has CDR1 MGHDK and CDR2 SYGVNS. With 4 bases clipped from V and 8 bases from J, the junction kept 10 bases outside the gene matches.

The chain uses TRBV10-1 and TRBJ2-2; 12 nucleotides agree with TRBD2. Unmatched junction bases numbered 10, after V lost 5 bases and J lost 0 bases. CDR3 length equals 19 residues. Germline CDR1 is WNHNN and CDR2 is SYGVQD (reference sequence). The CDR3 DNA reads TGCGCCAGCAGTAAACCAGGGCTAGCGGGAGGGGCGAACACCGGGGAGCTGTTTTTT. This translates into CASSKPGLAGGANTGELFF.

The chain combines TRBV10-3 with TRBJ1-5; a weak D match, TRBD1 (6 bases). The CDR3 spans 14 residues. Germline lookup yields CDR1 ENHRY and CDR2 SYGVKD. V was trimmed by 3 bases and J by 1 base, leaving 7 bases between them. This CDR3 is CAISEQGSNQPQHF. DNA of the CDR3: TGTGCCATCAGTGAACAGGGAAGCAATCAGCCCCAGCATTTT.

The J gene is TRBJ2-3, the V gene TRBV2, with TRBD1 as a possible D gene (6 bases). With 9 bases removed from V and 3 bases from J, the gap between germline ends came to 10 bases. Germline V gene lookup returns CDR1 SNHLY and CDR2 FYNNEI. This CDR3 region has 12 residues. CDR3 sequence (DNA): TGTGCCAGTGGGACAACAACAGATACGCAGTATTTT. Protein sequence: CASGTTTDTQYF.

This CDR3 is CASSEVWGGEQFF. The DNA for the CDR3 is TGTGCCAGCAGTGAAGTTTGGGGAGGTGAGCAGTTCTTC. This rearrangement joins TRBV2 to TRBJ2-1; possibly TRBD2 for D (6 bases). The CDR3 sequence is 13 residues long. Trimming stripped 1 base from V and 9 bases from J, with 10 bases between. Germline lookup yields CDR1 SNHLY and CDR2 FYNNEI.

This chain uses TRBV6-2 or TRBV6-3 with TRBJ2-2; 12 bases are a match to TRBD2. V lost 6 bases, J lost 5 bases, and 16 bases stayed unmatched. Germline lookup yields CDR1 MNHEY and CDR2 SVGEGT. The CDR3 covers 19 residues. DNA of the CDR3: TGTGCCAGCAGCAGAAAAGCTAGCGGGAGGGCCTTAGGGACCGGGGAGCTGTTTTTT. Protein sequence: CASSRKASGRALGTGELFF.

This clone was picked up a small number of times. V is TRBV9 and J is TRBJ2-2; tentatively, D is TRBD2 (6 bases). Trimming took 0 bases from V and 4 from J, leaving 13 bases between them. The germline gives CDR1 SGDLS, CDR2 YYNGEE. The CDR3 totals 16 residues. CDR3 loop: CASSVGGGALTGELFF. CDR3 nucleotide sequence: TGTGCCAGCAGCGTAGGAGGAGGGGCCCTCACCGGGGAGCTGTTTTTT.

J is TRBJ2-3 and V is TRBV21-1; TRBD1 is the table's D call, not checked against the DNA. TRBV21-1 is a recognized pseudogene. The CDR3 covers 16 residues. The CDR3 sequence: CASSKAGTDYTDTQYF. The CDR3 DNA follows: TGTGCCAGCAGCAAAGCAGGGACAGACTACACAGATACGCAGTATTTT.

The rearrangement uses TRBV7-8 and TRBJ2-7; 9 bases fit TRBD2. V shed 1 base and J 3 bases; nucleotides not matched to a gene: 4. Germline-derived CDR1 and CDR2 are SGHVS and FQNEAQ. CDR3 length: 15 amino acids. The CDR3: CASSLGTAGGYEQYF. CDR3 coding DNA: TGTGCCAGCAGCTTAGGTACAGCGGGGGGCTACGAGCAGTACTTC. Filled out from reference TRBV7-8 and TRBJ2-7, the complete variable domain reads GAGVSQSPRYKVAKRGQDVALRCDPISGHVSLFWYQQALGQGPEFLTYFQNEAQLDKSGLPSDRFFAERPEGSVSTLKIQRTQQEDSAVYLCASSLGTAGGYEQYFGPGTRLTVT.

The chain links TRBV28 to TRBJ2-3; D call uncertain. Germline CDR1 is MDHEN and CDR2 is SYDVKM. The CDR3 is 15 amino acids. Trimming took 5 bases from V and 3 from J, leaving 15 bases between them. In DNA, the CDR3 is TGTGCCAGCAGTCCCCCCCTGAGTGTTACAGATACGCAGTATTTT. The encoded protein is CASSPPLSVTDTQYF.

The chain joins TRBV5-1 to TRBJ1-6; weak D call: TRBD1 (6 bases). Germline loops: CDR1 SGHRS, CDR2 YFSETQ. CDR3 size: 15 residues. V lost 0 bases, J lost 5 bases, and 9 bases lay in between. In DNA form, the CDR3 reads TGCGCCAGCAGCTTGGAAACAGGGAATAATTCACCCCTCCACTTT. Its protein is CASSLETGNNSPLHF.

This rearrangement joins TRBV11-2 to TRBJ2-7, with a tentative D call TRBD1 (5 bases). The germline V gene has CDR1 SGHAT and CDR2 FQNNGV. V lost 1 base to trimming and J lost 2 bases, with 12 bases between them. This CDR3 spans 15 amino acids. The CDR3 DNA follows: TGTGCCAGCAGCTTAGGGGGTGGGGCTCCCTACGAGCAGTACTTC. It codes for CASSLGGGAPYEQYF.

The chain carries TRBV2 and TRBJ1-4, with 9 bases matching TRBD1. The CDR3 spans 15 residues. V dropped 7 bases and J dropped 3; count of bases not matched to a gene: 6. Germline V gene sequence: CDR1 SNHLY, CDR2 FYNNEI. The CDR3 region is CASNLGTGPNEKLFF. The DNA for the CDR3 is TGTGCCAGCAATCTTGGGACAGGGCCTAATGAAAAACTGTTTTTT.

This clone was recorded only once. The V gene is TRBV28, the J gene TRBJ1-2, with D possibly TRBD1 on 6 matching bases. V was cut by 2 bases and J by 4 bases, with 14 bases left in between. The CDR3 loop spans 15 amino acids. Per germline, CDR1 MDHEN and CDR2 SYDVKM. The DNA for the CDR3 is TGTGCCAGCAGTTTAAGCACCGGGACAATCTATGGCTACACCTTC. As protein: CASSLSTGTIYGYTF.

V and J are TRBV6-5 and TRBJ1-2; unclear D gene. This CDR3 has 11 amino acids. Germline values: CDR1 MNHEY, CDR2 SVGAGI. Trimming left V 6 bases short and J 8 bases short, with 10 bases between. The CDR3 sequence is CASRAAGGYTF. CDR3 DNA sequence: TGTGCCAGCAGGGCCGCGGGGGGCTACACCTTC.

This sequence joins TRBV6-2 or TRBV6-3 and TRBJ1-2; 11 positions agree with TRBD1. With 4 bases clipped from V and 2 bases from J, the junction kept 6 bases outside the gene matches. This CDR3 is built from 16 residues. From germline, CDR1 is MNHEY and CDR2 SVGEGT. The CDR3 reads CASSSWTGGANYGYTF. The CDR3 DNA reads as TGTGCCAGCAGTTCGTGGACAGGGGGCGCGAACTATGGCTACACCTTC.